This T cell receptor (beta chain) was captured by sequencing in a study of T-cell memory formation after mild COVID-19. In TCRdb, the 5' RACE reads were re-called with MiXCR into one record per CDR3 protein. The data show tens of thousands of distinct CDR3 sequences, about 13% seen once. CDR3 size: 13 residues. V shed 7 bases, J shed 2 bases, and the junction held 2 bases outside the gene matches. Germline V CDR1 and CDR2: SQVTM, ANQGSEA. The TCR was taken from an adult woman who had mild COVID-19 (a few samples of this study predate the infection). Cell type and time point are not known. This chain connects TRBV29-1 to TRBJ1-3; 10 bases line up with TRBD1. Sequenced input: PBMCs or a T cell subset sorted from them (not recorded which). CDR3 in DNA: TGCAGCGCCGGGACAGGGGCTGGAAACACCATATATTTT. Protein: CSAGTGAGNTIYF.